One and the same sample provided the 30 T cell receptor beta chains below, sequenced in a study of CD8 T cells in Susac syndrome. RNA was extracted with the RNeasy kit, and a quantity of about 0.45 to 1 ug was reverse transcribed using random hexamers. TCRdb re-called the immunoSEQ multiplex PCR reads through MiXCR, storing one row per CDR3 protein. The sample consists of about 400,000 distinct CDR3 sequences, more than 80% of them appearing once. The sample consisted of CD8+ T cells from PBMCs. The source is a human donor with multiple sclerosis.

The chain links TRBV29-1 to TRBJ2-5; D may correspond to TRBD1 or TRBD2 (5 bases each). The CDR3 contains 13 residues. In germline, CDR1 is SQVTM, CDR2 ANQGSEA. V dropped 4 bases and J dropped 1 base, with 10 bases sitting between them. The CDR3 loop is CSVVRDPQETQYF. Written as DNA, the CDR3 is TGCAGCGTTGTCCGGGACCCCCAAGAGACCCAGTACTTC.

The gene calls are TRBV27 and TRBJ2-7; D is unresolved. Germline loops: CDR1 MNHEY, CDR2 SMNVEV (reference sequence). Between the trimmed V and J ends, which lost 5 bases and 5 bases, there was a span of 7 bases. This CDR3 is built from 11 residues. CDR3 residues: CASSTNHEQYF. The CDR3 nucleotides read TGTGCCAGCAGTACTAACCACGAGCAGTACTTC.

The rearrangement links TRBV20-1 to TRBJ2-2; 12 bases align to TRBD2. This CDR3 region has 17 residues. V was pared by 1 base and J by 3 bases, with 6 bases of the junction left unmatched. Germline lookup yields CDR1 DFQATT and CDR2 SNEGSKA (reference sequence). DNA for the CDR3: TGCAGTGCTAGAGCTACTAGCGGGGGGCCACACACCGGGGAGCTGTTTTTT. Its protein product is CSARATSGGPHTGELFF.

J is TRBJ2-1 and V is TRBV6-4; 9 bases align to TRBD2. V lost 2 bases and J lost 6; bases outside the gene matches: 5. The germline CDR1 and CDR2 sequences are MRHNA and SNTAGT. The CDR3 is made up of 15 amino acids. The CDR3 DNA is TGTGCCAGCAGTGACGGTAGCGGGGGCTCCAATGAGCAGTTCTTC. Translation gives CASSDGSGGSNEQFF.

V and J are TRBV7-9 and TRBJ2-1, with D possibly matching TRBD1 (5 bases). Germline values: CDR1 SEHNR, CDR2 FQNEAQ (reference sequence). The length of the CDR3 is 14 residues. V lost 2 bases and J 9 bases, leaving 14 bases between the germline ends. CDR3 DNA sequence: TGTGCCAGCAGCTTACTCCAGGGCTTTGGTGAGCAGTTCTTC. Translation: CASSLLQGFGEQFF.

The gene calls are TRBV7-2 and TRBJ1-2; tentative D call: TRBD1 (5 bases). The CDR3 has 13 amino acids. V dropped 5 bases and J dropped 3 bases, with 10 bases sitting between them. Germline V gene sequence: CDR1 SGHTA, CDR2 FQGNSA. The CDR3 coding sequence is TGTGCCAGCAGCCCCCCGGGGGACTATGGCTACACCTTC. This translates into CASSPPGDYGYTF.

The V gene is TRBV10-2, the J gene TRBJ2-1; tentatively, D is TRBD1 (5 bases). CDR1 is WSHSY, CDR2 SAAADI, per germline. The CDR3 runs to 17 residues. V lost 8 bases, J lost 0 bases, and 20 bases lay in between. The CDR3 spells CASQTLQVPSSYNEQFF. CDR3 sequence (DNA): TGCGCCAGCCAGACCCTACAGGTCCCGAGCTCCTACAATGAGCAGTTCTTC.

The chain links TRBV4-1 to TRBJ2-3, with TRBD2 matching over 10 bases. The CDR3 runs 16 residues. The V gene's germline CDR1 is MGHRA and CDR2 YSYEKL. Germline trimming cut 1 base from V and 2 bases from J; bases unmatched to any gene: 3. Here the CDR3 DNA reads TGCGCCAGCAGCCAAGTAGGACTAGCGGACACAGATACGCAGTATTTT. Translating gives CASSQVGLADTDTQYF.

The rearrangement joins TRBV6-5 to TRBJ2-5; TRBD2 matches at 9 bases. V lost 7 bases, J lost 4 bases, and 10 bases stayed unmatched. The CDR3 runs to 15 residues. Germline-derived CDR1 and CDR2 are MNHEY and SVGAGI. The CDR3 here is CASTPTSGLVETQYF. In DNA, the CDR3 is TGTGCCAGCACCCCGACTAGCGGCCTTGTAGAGACCCAGTACTTC.

The chain carries TRBV10-3 and TRBJ1-2; possible D gene TRBD1, 5 bases. The CDR3 covers 14 residues. The V gene lost 3 bases and the J gene lost 7 bases, with 15 bases spanning the gap. Germline values: CDR1 ENHRY, CDR2 SYGVKD. CDR3 sequence reads: CAISDGQGKGGYTF. In nucleotides, the CDR3 is TGTGCCATCAGTGATGGGCAGGGTAAGGGTGGCTACACCTTC.

The rearrangement links TRBV4-2 to TRBJ1-1; D perhaps matches TRBD1 (5 bases). CDR1 LGHNA and CDR2 YNFKEQ come from the germline V gene. Trimming cost V 1 base and J 1 base, with 13 bases left between them. The CDR3 runs to 16 residues. CDR3 nucleotides: TGTGCCAGCAGCCAAGCGGTAGGGGCCTCGAACACTGAAGCTTTCTTT. Translating gives CASSQAVGASNTEAFF.

This clonotype has only one observation. V usage is TRBV5-6 and J usage is TRBJ1-5; no reliable D call. Germline values: CDR1 SGHDT, CDR2 YYEEEE. The germline V and J ends were trimmed by 5 bases and 5 bases, with 11 bases remaining between them. The CDR3 contains 13 residues. In nucleotides, the CDR3 is TGTGCCAGCAGTACTTCAGGCGATCAGCCCCAGCATTTT. The encoded protein is CASSTSGDQPQHF.

The chain carries TRBV6-5 and TRBJ1-6, with a weak D call TRBD1 (5 bases). The CDR3 is 16 residues long. Trimming removed 0 bases at V and 8 bases at J, with 14 bases between. Germline V CDR1 and CDR2: MNHEY, SVGAGI. CDR3 DNA sequence: TGTGCCAGCAGTTACTCGGAGGGACTCCGCGATTCACCCCTCCACTTT. The encoded protein is CASSYSEGLRDSPLHF.

The chain employs TRBV19 and TRBJ2-3; TRBD1 or TRBD2 may be the D gene (5 bases each). CDR3 length equals 16 residues. The germline CDR1 and CDR2 sequences are LNHDA and SQIVND (reference sequence). The V gene lost 3 bases and the J gene lost 1 base, with 14 bases spanning the gap. This CDR3 reads CASSIPGAYRTDTQYF. The CDR3 coding sequence is TGTGCCAGTAGTATCCCCGGGGCGTACCGCACAGATACGCAGTATTTT.

The V and J genes are TRBV29-1 and TRBJ2-1; 7 positions agree with TRBD2. The trim removed 3 bases at V and 9 bases at J, leaving 8 bases unmatched. CDR1 and CDR2 from the germline V gene are SQVTM and ANQGSEA. The CDR3 has 13 amino acids. The CDR3 coding sequence is TGCAGCGTTGATCCGCGGGGGACGGTTGAGCAGTTCTTC. Its protein is CSVDPRGTVEQFF.

V gene TRBV27 combines with J gene TRBJ1-4; D is perhaps TRBD1 (5 bases). This CDR3 contains 14 residues. The germline V gene encodes CDR1 MNHEY and CDR2 SMNVEV (reference sequence). V lost 7 bases, J lost 4 bases, and 13 bases lay in between. DNA for the CDR3: TGTGCCAGCACCAAAGTCGGGGGTAATGAAAAACTGTTTTTT. Translating it yields CASTKVGGNEKLFF.

This chain uses TRBV4-1 with TRBJ2-4, with TRBD2 as a possible D gene (6 bases). This CDR3 has 12 amino acids. Germline V gene sequence: CDR1 MGHRA, CDR2 YSYEKL. V was clipped by 3 bases and J by 11 bases, with 11 bases between them. The CDR3 DNA reads TGCGCCAGCAGCCATGGGACTCTACTTCAGTACTTC. It codes for CASSHGTLLQYF.

The V call is TRBV4-1, the J call TRBJ2-7, with D unresolved. Germline CDR1 MGHRA, CDR2 YSYEKL. The CDR3 loop spans 13 amino acids. The V gene lost 0 bases and the J gene lost 2 bases, with 5 bases spanning the gap. The CDR3 DNA follows: TGCGCCAGCAGCCAAGAACCGGCCTACGAGCAGTACTTC. Translation: CASSQEPAYEQYF.

The V call is TRBV27, the J call TRBJ2-3; TRBD1 matches 9 bases. The CDR3 has 15 amino acids. CDR1 MNHEY and CDR2 SMNVEV come from the germline V gene (reference sequence). Unmatched junction bases numbered 9, after V lost 5 bases and J lost 6 bases. This chain's CDR3 is CASSPWTGVSDTQYF. The DNA for the CDR3 is TGTGCCAGCAGTCCATGGACAGGGGTGTCCGATACGCAGTATTTT.

This sequence joins TRBV7-9 and TRBJ2-1, with TRBD2 identical over 11 bases. From germline, CDR1 is SEHNR and CDR2 FQNEAQ (reference sequence). This CDR3 contains 16 residues. V was pared by 5 bases and J by 4 bases, with 7 bases of the junction left unmatched. CDR3 residues: CASSRFTSGSYNEQFF. In nucleotides, the CDR3 is TGTGCCAGCAGCCGATTCACTAGCGGGAGTTACAATGAGCAGTTCTTC.

The J gene is TRBJ2-7, the V gene TRBV7-2; TRBD1 matches at 7 bases. This CDR3 has 13 residues. Germline values: CDR1 SGHTA, CDR2 FQGNSA. CDR3 coding DNA: TGTGCAACTAGGGACAGTAGCTCCTACGAGCAGTACTTC. This sequence encodes CATRDSSSYEQYF.

The chain is built from TRBV6-1 and TRBJ2-1; 13 bases match TRBD2. The CDR3 runs 18 residues. V lost 5 bases to trimming and J lost 0 bases; unmatched junction nucleotides: 7. CDR1 and CDR2 from the germline V gene are MNHNS and SASEGT. Here the CDR3 reads CASSPTSGGASSYNEQFF. CDR3 bases: TGTGCCAGCAGTCCCACTAGCGGGGGGGCAAGCTCCTACAATGAGCAGTTCTTC.

V usage is TRBV6-1 and J usage is TRBJ2-4; 8 positions agree with TRBD1. The ends lost 6 bases at V and 8 bases at J; junction bases unmatched: 15. The CDR3 contains 16 residues. Germline CDR1 and CDR2: MNHNS and SASEGT. The CDR3 protein is CASSRTIGQGSDIQYF. As DNA, the CDR3 is TGTGCCAGCAGCCGTACAATCGGACAGGGTTCCGACATTCAGTACTTC.

In DNA form, the CDR3 reads TGTGCCAGCAGCACCCCGGGCAGGGGTTACACAGATACGCAGTATTTT. Residues: CASSTPGRGYTDTQYF. The rearrangement uses TRBV13 and TRBJ2-3, with D tentatively TRBD1 (6 bases). CDR1 is PRHDT, CDR2 FYEKMQ, per germline (reference sequence). The CDR3 runs 16 residues. V was shortened by 5 bases and J by 2 bases, with 17 bases between the two germline ends.

The chain combines TRBV30 with TRBJ1-2, with D unclear. The CDR3 sequence is 13 residues long. V was pared by 5 bases and J by 4 bases, with 14 bases between. Looked up from germline, CDR1 is GTSNPN and CDR2 is SVGIG (reference sequence). The CDR3 sequence is CAWGLTKSYGYTF. Here the CDR3 DNA reads TGTGCCTGGGGACTGACGAAGAGCTATGGCTACACCTTC.

As regards this clonotype: One end of the junction varies from germline; a read error may be responsible. The chain is built from TRBV7-9 and TRBJ1-2, with no clear D. Germline V gives CDR1 SEHNR, CDR2 FQNEAQ (reference sequence). There are 14 residues in the CDR3. CDR3 DNA: TGTGCCAGCAGCTTAGAGCGGGGATCCTATGGTTACACCTTC. Translation: CASSLERGSYGYTF.

The chain uses TRBV4-1 and TRBJ2-1; D is unclear. The CDR3 spans 17 residues. Between the trimmed V and J ends, which lost 2 bases and 0 bases, there was a span of 14 bases. Germline V gives CDR1 MGHRA, CDR2 YSYEKL. CDR3 sequence reads: CASSQRPWSSSYNEQFF. Here the CDR3 DNA reads TGCGCCAGCAGCCAACGACCTTGGAGTAGCTCCTACAATGAGCAGTTCTTC.

The J gene is TRBJ2-2, the V gene TRBV7-2; D not resolved. The germline V gene encodes CDR1 SGHTA and CDR2 FQGNSA. Trimming left V 1 base short and J 1 base short, with 10 bases between. The CDR3 runs 16 residues. DNA of the CDR3: TGTGCCAGCAGCTTAGGCCACCTCCTGAACACCGGGGAGCTGTTTTTT. Its translation: CASSLGHLLNTGELFF.

The V and J genes are TRBV6-5 and TRBJ2-7; D not resolved. This CDR3 is 14 amino acids long. Germline CDR1 and CDR2: MNHEY and SVGAGI. The germline V and J ends were trimmed by 5 bases and 2 bases, with 13 bases remaining between them. CDR3 DNA sequence: TGTGCCAGCAGTACCGACACCCGGGCCTACGAGCAGTACTTC. It translates to CASSTDTRAYEQYF.

The chain links TRBV12-3 or TRBV12-4 to TRBJ2-7; D remains ambiguous. V was shortened by 2 bases and J by 0 bases, with 11 bases between the two germline ends. The CDR3 loop spans 15 amino acids. The CDR3, as DNA: TGTGCCAGCAGTTTATGGTCATCACTCTCCTACGAGCAGTACTTC. It encodes CASSLWSSLSYEQYF.